What follows are 14 T cell receptor beta chains derived from one specimen sequenced in a study of cytomegalovirus exposure and HLA in healthy donors. Primers: 60 Vbeta forward and 13 Jbeta reverse. Measured with immunoSEQ multiplex PCR; TCRdb has only the in-frame clones, and not every one. The profile shows under 130,000 clones, approximately 14% of them singletons. The specimen was PBMCs. These TCRs come from a female donor in good health and CMV-seronegative.

The table lists this clone with a few counts. The chain combines TRBV9 with TRBJ2-3, with 10 bases that match TRBD2. From germline, CDR1 is SGDLS and CDR2 YYNGEE. This CDR3 contains 16 residues. With V trimmed by 0 bases and J by 1 base, 2 bases remained unmatched. The CDR3 here is CASSVGTSGRTDTQYF. CDR3 DNA: TGTGCCAGCAGCGTAGGGACTAGCGGCCGCACAGATACGCAGTATTTT.

This clone was detected a few times. The chain uses TRBV4-3 and TRBJ1-3; tentatively, D is TRBD1 (6 bases). The CDR3 has 15 residues. V gave up 0 bases and J gave up 6 bases, with 12 bases separating them. Germline-derived CDR1 and CDR2 are LGHNA and YSLEER. The CDR3 region has the DNA TGCGCCAGCAGCCAAGATCCAGGGGTCCAAAACACCATATATTTT. Translation: CASSQDPGVQNTIYF.

The table lists this clone with a few counts. The chain is built from TRBV9 and TRBJ1-1; no definite D call. V lost 4 bases and J lost 6, with 13 bases in between. Germline assignment: CDR1 SGDLS and CDR2 YYNGEE. The CDR3 length is 13 residues. The CDR3 DNA sequence: TGTGCCAGCAGCCTTGATGAGGGTCCTGAAGCTTTCTTT. This gives the protein CASSLDEGPEAFF.

V and J are TRBV25-1 and TRBJ1-4; D is ambiguous. CDR1 and CDR2 from the germline V gene are MGHDK and SYGVNS. Trimming took 0 bases from V and 10 from J, leaving 6 bases between them. CDR3 size: 12 residues. The CDR3 region is CASSEYSGKLFF. In DNA form, the CDR3 reads TGTGCCAGCAGTGAATATTCGGGAAAACTGTTTTTT.

The V and J genes are TRBV29-1 and TRBJ2-1; 8 nucleotides match TRBD1. The trim removed 2 bases at V and 4 bases at J, leaving 7 bases unmatched. Germline assignment: CDR1 SQVTM and CDR2 ANQGSEA. The CDR3 has 15 residues. The CDR3 sequence: CSVETTGGRYNEQFF. In DNA form, the CDR3 reads TGCAGCGTTGAAACTACAGGGGGTAGGTACAATGAGCAGTTCTTC.

This sequence joins TRBV4-3 and TRBJ2-1, with D perhaps matching TRBD2 (5 bases). The germline V gene has CDR1 LGHNA and CDR2 YSLEER. V lost 0 bases and J lost 0, with 12 bases in between. This CDR3 is built from 17 residues. The CDR3 region is CASSQDRPSFSYNEQFF. DNA for the CDR3: TGCGCCAGCAGCCAAGATCGGCCTAGCTTCTCCTACAATGAGCAGTTCTTC.

The chain combines TRBV6-5 with TRBJ2-5; D may be TRBD2 (6 bases). The germline CDR1 and CDR2 sequences are MNHEY and SVGAGI. The CDR3 loop spans 14 amino acids. V lost 10 bases to trimming and J lost 2 bases, with 17 bases between them. DNA of the CDR3: TGTGCCACCTACCAAGGAGGGCTACAAGAGACCCAGTACTTC. Its protein product is CATYQGGLQETQYF.

This clone was counted between two and nine times. The chain has TRBV5-8 and TRBJ2-1; no clear D. Trimming removed 0 bases at V and 4 bases at J, with 17 bases between. The CDR3 contains 17 residues. Germline V gene sequence: CDR1 SGHTS, CDR2 YDEGEE. This CDR3 is CASSLDRSRPTYNEQFF. The DNA of the CDR3 is TGTGCCAGCAGCTTGGATAGGAGCCGTCCCACATACAATGAGCAGTTCTTC.

The chain combines TRBV4-1 with TRBJ1-5; 10 bases agree with TRBD1. This CDR3 comprises 16 residues. J lost 7 bases, V lost 4 bases, and 10 bases had no gene match. Germline loops: CDR1 MGHRA, CDR2 YSYEKL. The CDR3 region has the DNA TGCGCCAGCAGCCTTCAGGACAGGGGGACGGGGCAGCCCCAGCATTTT. Residues: CASSLQDRGTGQPQHF.

The V and J genes are TRBV4-1 and TRBJ2-3, with 13 bases identical to TRBD2. The CDR3 contains 15 residues. Germline V gives CDR1 MGHRA, CDR2 YSYEKL. With V trimmed by 5 bases and J by 5 bases, 4 bases remained unmatched. In DNA form, the CDR3 reads TGCGCCAGCAGCTCCGGGACTAGCGGGATAGATACGCAGTATTTT. Amino acid sequence: CASSSGTSGIDTQYF.

The chain combines TRBV4-3 with TRBJ2-2; tentative D call: TRBD1 (5 bases). Trimming left V 4 bases short and J 3 bases short, with 15 bases between. Germline loops: CDR1 LGHNA, CDR2 YSLEER. The CDR3 extends over 16 amino acids. The CDR3 DNA follows: TGCGCCAGCAGCCTGTTAGTTGGACAATACACCGGGGAGCTGTTTTTT. Residues: CASSLLVGQYTGELFF.

This clone was seen more than once but under ten times. The rearrangement uses TRBV7-8 and TRBJ2-7; D remains unclear. Per the germline V gene, CDR1 is SGHVS and CDR2 is FQNEAQ. There are 18 residues in the CDR3. V was trimmed by 1 base and J by 4 bases, leaving 23 bases between them. DNA for the CDR3: TGTGCCAGCAGCTTAGGGGTTGGTCAGGCTGTCATCATGTACGAGCAGTACTTC. Translated, it gives CASSLGVGQAVIMYEQYF.

This clone has more than one count but fewer than ten. The rearrangement joins TRBV6-1 to TRBJ2-2, with 7 bases that match TRBD2. This CDR3 comprises 14 residues. Germline CDR1 is MNHNS and CDR2 is SASEGT. J was trimmed by 6 bases and V by 1 base; bases with no gene match: 2. As DNA, the CDR3 is TGTGCCAGCAGTGAAGGGGGAGGGCCCGGGGAGCTGTTTTTT. Amino acid sequence: CASSEGGGPGELFF.

This chain joins TRBV30 and TRBJ1-2, with 9 bases identical to TRBD1. The V gene's germline CDR1 is GTSNPN and CDR2 SVGIG (reference sequence). CDR3 size: 13 residues. V gave up 3 bases and J gave up 8 bases; unmatched junction bases: 7. The CDR3 region has the DNA TGTGCCTGGAGCACACAGGGGGCTCAAGGCTACACCTTC. Translation gives CAWSTQGAQGYTF.